This TCR beta chain stems from a study of beta chain features in type 1 diabetes. Concerning this clone: What it binds is unknown.

Expressed TCRB transcripts were sequenced because the entire RNA isolate underwent reverse transcription. TCRdb's copy holds only in-frame clones and misses some; the assay was immunoSEQ multiplex PCR. The sample shows about 900,000 clones, 17% of them seen only once. Study-wide results and limits: Within the patient group, naive, central memory and Treg TCRB repertoires appeared more similar to each other than within healthy donors. Sequencing from cDNA could over-represent high-TCR-expressing cells.

Looked up from germline, CDR1 is MDHEN and CDR2 is SYDVKM. V lost 3 bases to trimming and J lost 5 bases, with 19 bases between them. CDR3 length: 16 amino acids. The chain uses TRBV28 and TRBJ2-5; either TRBD1 or TRBD2 may supply D (5 bases each). This receptor was obtained from a woman aged 18-35 years in good health. The sequenced material came from naive CD4+ T cells from blood. CDR3 DNA sequence: TGTGCCAGCAGTTTCGGGGCGCCCGGTAGTCGGGAGACCCAGTACTTC. Translation gives CASSFGAPGSRETQYF.